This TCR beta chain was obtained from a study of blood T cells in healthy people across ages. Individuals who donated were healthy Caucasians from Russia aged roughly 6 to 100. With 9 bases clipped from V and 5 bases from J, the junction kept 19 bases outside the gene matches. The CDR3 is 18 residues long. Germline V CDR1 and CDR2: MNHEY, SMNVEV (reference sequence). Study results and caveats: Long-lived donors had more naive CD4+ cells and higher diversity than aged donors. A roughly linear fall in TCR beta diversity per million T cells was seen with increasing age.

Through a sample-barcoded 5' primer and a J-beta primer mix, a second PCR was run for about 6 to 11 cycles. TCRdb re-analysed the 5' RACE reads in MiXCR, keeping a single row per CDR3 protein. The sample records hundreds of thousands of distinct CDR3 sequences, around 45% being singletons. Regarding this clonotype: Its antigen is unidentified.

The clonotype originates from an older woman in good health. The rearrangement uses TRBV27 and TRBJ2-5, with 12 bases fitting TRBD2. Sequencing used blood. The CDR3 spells CASSQTPSGRAGRETQYF. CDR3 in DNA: TGTGCCAGTAGTCAAACCCCTAGCGGGAGGGCCGGTCGGGAGACCCAGTACTTC.